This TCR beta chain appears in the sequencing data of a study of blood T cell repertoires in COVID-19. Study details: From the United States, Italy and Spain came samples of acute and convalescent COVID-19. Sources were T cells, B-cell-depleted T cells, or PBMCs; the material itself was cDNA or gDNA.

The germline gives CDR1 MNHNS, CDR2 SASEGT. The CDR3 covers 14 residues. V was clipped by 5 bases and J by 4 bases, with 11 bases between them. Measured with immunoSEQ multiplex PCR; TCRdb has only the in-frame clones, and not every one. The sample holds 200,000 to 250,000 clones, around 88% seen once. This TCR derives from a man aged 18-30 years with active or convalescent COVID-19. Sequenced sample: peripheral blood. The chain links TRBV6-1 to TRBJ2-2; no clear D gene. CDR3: CASSLTGGTGELFF. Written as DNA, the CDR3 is TGTGCCAGCAGTTTGACTGGTGGCACCGGGGAGCTGTTTTTT.